The 30 T cell receptor beta chains below come from one sample, sequenced in a study of molecular identifiers for immune sequencing clone quantification. TCRdb processed the PCR reads anew with MiXCR; each CDR3 protein has one entry. The sample comprises about 60,000 distinct CDR3 sequences, under 20% of which are singletons, and under 1.5% rests with the top ten. Sequenced input: naive CD8+ T cells from blood, with Jurkat cell RNA spiked in. The sample's subset: FACS-sorted CD8+CD4-CCR7+CD45RA+ naive T cells. Receptor source: a human donor in good health. Some libraries in this study had Jurkat cell RNA spiked in.

In its sample, this clonotype was seen many times. The genes are TRBV7-9 and TRBJ2-1; D possibly uses TRBD1 or TRBD2 (5 bases each). CDR1 and CDR2 from the germline V gene are SEHNR and FQNEAQ (reference sequence). The CDR3 has 12 residues. The V gene lost 6 bases and the J gene lost 9 bases, with 12 bases spanning the gap. The CDR3 region is CASRNGTLEQFF. CDR3 sequence (DNA): TGTGCCAGCAGAAACGGGACCCTTGAGCAGTTCTTC.

The rearrangement uses TRBV7-9 and TRBJ2-1, with TRBD1 as a possible D gene (5 bases). CDR3 length: 15 residues. The V and J ends lost 7 bases and 4 bases respectively, with 17 bases between them. CDR1 SEHNR and CDR2 FQNEAQ come from the germline V gene (reference sequence). The CDR3 region is CASIALGQVYNEQFF. CDR3 nucleotides: TGTGCCAGCATCGCGTTGGGGCAGGTATACAATGAGCAGTTCTTC.

This clonotype was recorded many times. The chain carries TRBV29-1 and TRBJ2-7; weak D call: TRBD1 (6 bases). Per the germline V gene, CDR1 is SQVTM and CDR2 is ANQGSEA. V was shortened by 6 bases and J by 0 bases, with 12 bases between the two germline ends. The CDR3 is made up of 13 amino acids. CDR3 loop: CSVIRDNSYEQYF. The CDR3 DNA is TGCAGCGTAATCCGGGACAACTCCTACGAGCAGTACTTC.

This clonotype was detected ten times or more. V gene TRBV4-2 combines with J gene TRBJ1-4; D gene unclear. CDR1 and CDR2 from the germline V gene are LGHNA and YNFKEQ. The ends were cut back, 3 bases at V and 0 bases at J, with 14 bases in the middle. The CDR3 length is 17 residues. The CDR3 coding sequence is TGTGCCAGCAGCCACTTTCCGCCTCGCGCAACTAATGAAAAACTGTTTTTT. This gives the protein CASSHFPPRATNEKLFF.

The chain is built from TRBV27 and TRBJ2-2; no clear D gene. CDR1 is MNHEY, CDR2 SMNVEV, per germline (reference sequence). Between the trimmed V and J ends, which lost 1 base and 8 bases, there was a span of 8 bases. This CDR3 is built from 13 residues. The CDR3, as DNA: TGTGCCAGCAGTTTATATCTCAGTGGGGAGCTGTTTTTT. It is translated as CASSLYLSGELFF.

This clonotype turned up a few times. The V call is TRBV4-3, the J call TRBJ2-3; tentative D call: TRBD2 (5 bases). The CDR3 has 15 residues. Germline CDR1 LGHNA, CDR2 YSLEER. The ends were cut back, 4 bases at V and 5 bases at J, with 16 bases in the middle. The CDR3 sequence: CASSLGLNLEDTQYF. CDR3 nucleotides: TGCGCCAGCAGCCTCGGACTCAACCTCGAAGATACGCAGTATTTT.

Comments on this clonotype: This clone may be a read error of a much larger clone one base away. V is TRBV4-2 and J is TRBJ2-3; D unresolved. Germline CDR1 LGHNA, CDR2 YNFKEQ. The CDR3 sequence is 15 residues long. CDR3: CDSSQEELPLNTQYF. CDR3 DNA: TGTGACAGCAGCCAAGAGGAACTTCCGTTGAATACGCAGTATTTT.

This clonotype has a handful of counts. CDR3 sequence reads: CASSLLSGQDYNEQFF. DNA of the CDR3: TGTGCCAGCAGCTTATTGTCGGGACAGGACTACAATGAGCAGTTCTTC. This chain connects TRBV13 to TRBJ2-1, with 8 bases matching TRBD1. This CDR3 is 16 amino acids long. Germline loops: CDR1 PRHDT, CDR2 FYEKMQ (reference sequence). V lost 2 bases to trimming and J lost 3 bases; unmatched junction nucleotides: 6.

This clonotype was seen at least ten times. The chain has TRBV19 and TRBJ2-5, with D possibly TRBD1 on 6 matching bases. This CDR3 region has 17 residues. CDR1 and CDR2 (germline): LNHDA, SQIVND (reference sequence). V was trimmed by 10 bases and J by 1 base, leaving 25 bases between them. CDR3 sequence reads: CATASSHRAVPQETQYF. CDR3 DNA: TGTGCCACCGCGAGTAGTCACAGGGCGGTTCCCCAAGAGACCCAGTACTTC. Full variable domain (outside the CDR3, taken from reference TRBV19 and TRBJ2-5): DGGITQSPKYLFRKEGQNVTLSCEQNLNHDAMYWYRQDPGQGLRLIYYSQIVNDFQKGDIAEGYSVSREKKESFPLTVTSAQKNPTAFYLCATASSHRAVPQETQYFGPGTRLLVL.

This clonotype turned up a few times. Being one base from a much bigger clone, this may be a read error. The chain links TRBV27 to TRBJ1-5; TRBD1 is a possible D gene (5 bases). This CDR3 is 16 amino acids long. Germline CDR1 and CDR2: MNHEY and SMNVEV (reference sequence). The CDR3 is CASSLLGAQSNRPQHF. For the CDR3, the DNA is TGTGCCAGCAGTTTATTAGGGGCGCAGAGCAATCGGCCCCAGCATTTT.

The CDR3: CASSPTGVEQFF. The CDR3 DNA reads as TGTGCCAGCAGTCCCACCGGAGTGGAGCAGTTCTTC. The rearrangement links TRBV9 to TRBJ2-1, with no clear D. Germline loops: CDR1 SGDLS, CDR2 YYNGEE. The CDR3 loop spans 12 amino acids. Trimming stripped 5 bases from V and 10 bases from J, with 13 bases between.

Ten or more counts support this clonotype. The rearrangement joins TRBV2 to TRBJ2-2; D gene ambiguous. Per the germline V gene, CDR1 is SNHLY and CDR2 is FYNNEI. Between the trimmed V and J ends, which lost 0 bases and 4 bases, there was a span of 9 bases. This CDR3 contains 15 residues. CDR3 protein: CASSEADKSTGELFF. CDR3 nucleotides: TGTGCCAGCAGTGAAGCGGATAAAAGCACCGGGGAGCTGTTTTTT.

This clonotype was recorded at least ten times. V and J are TRBV23-1 and TRBJ2-5, with D unresolved. TRBV23-1 is noted as an ORF with a role that remains uncertain. The length of the CDR3 is 17 residues. The V end lost 6 bases, the J end lost 5 bases, and 25 bases lay between the germline ends. The CDR3 DNA follows: TGCGCCAGCAGCCATATTTCGCCCCCCCGAGTGGAGGAGACCCAGTACTTC. It specifies CASSHISPPRVEETQYF.

The chain has TRBV27 and TRBJ2-1; no clear D. Trimming took off 5 bases at V and 15 bases at J, with 17 bases between the two ends. Germline assignment: CDR1 MNHEY and CDR2 SMNVEV (reference sequence). The CDR3 sequence is 12 residues long. DNA for the CDR3: TGTGCCAGCAGTCCAGGCCAGTATGTGCGGTTCTTC. It codes for CASSPGQYVRFF.

This clonotype was counted many times. The V gene is TRBV7-9, the J gene TRBJ2-1, with TRBD2 matching over 11 bases. Per germline, CDR1 SEHNR and CDR2 FQNEAQ (reference sequence). V lost 5 bases to trimming and J lost 6 bases; unmatched junction nucleotides: 9. CDR3 size: 16 residues. This CDR3 reads CASSGPLLAGANEQFF. DNA of the CDR3: TGTGCCAGCAGCGGTCCCCTACTAGCGGGAGCCAATGAGCAGTTCTTC.

J is TRBJ1-1 and V is TRBV12-3 or TRBV12-4; 7 bases fit TRBD1. This CDR3 is built from 13 residues. V lost 6 bases to trimming and J lost 6 bases; unmatched junction nucleotides: 7. CDR3 sequence: CASSTGQRAEAFF. The DNA of the CDR3 is TGTGCCAGCAGCACGGGACAGAGGGCTGAAGCTTTCTTT.

This clonotype was seen repeatedly, ten times or more. The chain combines TRBV11-2 with TRBJ2-3; D is uncertain. Germline V lookup: CDR1 SGHAT, CDR2 FQNNGV. V was trimmed by 4 bases and J by 6 bases, leaving 14 bases between them. This CDR3 spans 14 amino acids. The CDR3 protein is CASSSGPLLDTQYF. CDR3 DNA sequence: TGTGCCAGCAGCTCCGGGCCCCTCCTGGATACGCAGTATTTT. Complete variable domain (other parts from reference TRBV11-2 and TRBJ2-3): EAGVAQSPRYKIIEKRQSVAFWCNPISGHATLYWYQQILGQGPKLLIQFQNNGVVDDSQLPKDRFSAERLKGVDSTLKIQPAKLEDSAVYLCASSSGPLLDTQYFGPGTRLTVL.

The V and J genes are TRBV12-3 or TRBV12-4 and TRBJ2-7; D not resolved. V lost 4 bases, J lost 3 bases, and 7 bases lay in between. This CDR3 has 12 residues. Here the CDR3 DNA reads TGTGCCAGCAGTTCTCTCATCTACGAGCAGTACTTC. This codes for CASSSLIYEQYF.

This clonotype was recorded at least ten times. The chain couples TRBV25-1 to TRBJ1-3; tentative D call: TRBD1 (6 bases). Germline V gene lookup returns CDR1 MGHDK and CDR2 SYGVNS. CDR3 length: 17 amino acids. V was clipped by 4 bases and J by 0 bases, with 16 bases between them. This chain's CDR3 is CASSGWGGGSSGNTIYF. The CDR3 nucleotides read TGTGCCAGCAGTGGCTGGGGAGGGGGGAGCTCTGGAAACACCATATATTTT.

The table lists this clonotype with many counts. The genes are TRBV14 and TRBJ2-3, with TRBD2 matching 11 bases. The trim removed 4 bases at V and 1 base at J, leaving 13 bases unmatched. CDR1 and CDR2 from the germline V gene are SGHDN and FVKESK. This CDR3 has 19 amino acids. The CDR3 protein is CASSRGWTSGSVGTDTQYF. In DNA, the CDR3 is TGTGCCAGCAGCCGAGGATGGACTAGCGGGTCGGTGGGCACAGATACGCAGTATTTT. Full variable domain (missing parts from reference TRBV14 and TRBJ2-3): EAGVTQFPSHSVIEKGQTVTLRCDPISGHDNLYWYRRVMGKEIKFLLHFVKESKQDESGMPNNRFLAERTGGTYSTLKVQPAELEDSGVYFCASSRGWTSGSVGTDTQYFGPGTRLTVL.

This clonotype was seen repeatedly, ten times or more. This chain links TRBV20-1 with TRBJ2-7; D not certain. CDR3 size: 11 residues. Trimming left V 3 bases short and J 4 bases short, with 7 bases between. Germline loops: CDR1 DFQATT, CDR2 SNEGSKA (reference sequence). CDR3 DNA sequence: TGCAGTGCTAGGTCCCAGTACGAGCAGTACTTC. It yields the protein CSARSQYEQYF.

This clonotype was counted at least ten times. The gene calls are TRBV4-1 and TRBJ2-3; D remains ambiguous. CDR1 and CDR2 from the germline V gene are MGHRA and YSYEKL. Trimming pared 3 bases from V and 8 bases from J, leaving 12 bases between. There are 13 residues in the CDR3. The CDR3 bases are TGCGCCAGCAGCCACTTAAGCGAGACTACGCAGTATTTT. Translating gives CASSHLSETTQYF.

The sample holds many counts of this clonotype. The CDR3 bases are TGTGCCAGCAGTGCCAAAATGAACACTGAAGCTTTCTTT. Amino acid sequence: CASSAKMNTEAFF. The chain has TRBV27 and TRBJ1-1; D remains ambiguous. The CDR3 has 13 residues. Germline V gene sequence: CDR1 MNHEY, CDR2 SMNVEV (reference sequence). V was cut by 5 bases and J by 0 bases, with 7 bases left in between.

At least ten counts were recorded for this clonotype. The V call is TRBV14, the J call TRBJ2-3; D might be TRBD2 (5 bases). CDR3 length: 15 residues. V lost 3 bases to trimming and J lost 0 bases, with 10 bases between them. Looked up from germline, CDR1 is SGHDN and CDR2 is FVKESK. CDR3 in amino acids: CASSHGAASTDTQYF. CDR3 coding DNA: TGTGCCAGCAGCCATGGAGCGGCTAGCACAGATACGCAGTATTTT.

This clonotype was counted many times. The V and J genes are TRBV29-1 and TRBJ2-2; D gene unclear. The CDR3 spans 12 residues. Germline values: CDR1 SQVTM, CDR2 ANQGSEA. V gave up 6 bases and J gave up 5 bases, with 10 bases separating them. The CDR3 region has the DNA TGCAGCGTGTTGGGCGGTACCGGGGAGCTGTTTTTT. Protein sequence: CSVLGGTGELFF.

This clonotype has ten or more counts. This chain links TRBV28 with TRBJ1-1; 7 bases align to TRBD1. From germline, CDR1 is MDHEN and CDR2 SYDVKM. J was trimmed by 11 bases and V by 4 bases; bases with no gene match: 10. This CDR3 comprises 13 residues. CDR3 residues: CASSSIPRGKAFF. In DNA form, the CDR3 reads TGTGCCAGCAGTTCAATACCCAGGGGGAAGGCTTTCTTT. Full variable domain (remainder filled in from reference TRBV28 and TRBJ1-1): DVKVTQSSRYLVKRTGEKVFLECVQDMDHENMFWYRQDPGLGLRLIYFSYDVKMKEKGDIPEGYSVSREKKERFSLILESASTNQTSMYLCASSSIPRGKAFFGQGTRLTVV.

Notes on this clonotype: A single base separates this from a much larger clone, so it may be a read error. This rearrangement joins TRBV3-1 to TRBJ2-3; D is uncertain. Per the germline V gene, CDR1 is LGHDT and CDR2 is YNNKEL (reference sequence). There are 15 residues in the CDR3. CDR3 DNA sequence: TGTGGCAGCAGCCAAGAGGTCCGTAGCACAGATACGCAGTATTTT. It translates to CGSSQEVRSTDTQYF.

On this clonotype itself: At one end the junction does not follow the germline gene, possibly because of a read error. This chain links TRBV19 with TRBJ2-1, with D possibly being TRBD2 (6 bases). CDR1 and CDR2 (germline): LNHDA, SQIVND (reference sequence). CDR3 size: 13 residues. The CDR3 region is CASSTTLDYDQFF. For the CDR3, the DNA is TGTGCCAGTAGTACGACTTTGGACTATGATCAGTTCTTC.

This clonotype occurred many times. J is TRBJ2-7 and V is TRBV7-2, with D maybe TRBD2 (6 bases). In germline, CDR1 is SGHTA, CDR2 FQGNSA. The germline V and J ends were trimmed by 3 bases and 2 bases, with 8 bases remaining between them. The CDR3 contains 13 residues. CDR3 region: CASSLPGAYEQYF. The CDR3, as DNA: TGTGCCAGCAGCTTGCCGGGAGCCTACGAGCAGTACTTC.

About this clonotype itself: A much larger clone lies a single base off, so this may be a read error. The chain has TRBV2 and TRBJ2-3; D is undetermined. This CDR3 comprises 14 residues. Germline V gene sequence: CDR1 SNHLY, CDR2 FYNNEI. The CDR3 region has the DNA TGTGCCAGCAGTGGCCCAGATAGCACAGATATGCAGTATTTT. The encoded protein is CASSGPDSTDMQYF.